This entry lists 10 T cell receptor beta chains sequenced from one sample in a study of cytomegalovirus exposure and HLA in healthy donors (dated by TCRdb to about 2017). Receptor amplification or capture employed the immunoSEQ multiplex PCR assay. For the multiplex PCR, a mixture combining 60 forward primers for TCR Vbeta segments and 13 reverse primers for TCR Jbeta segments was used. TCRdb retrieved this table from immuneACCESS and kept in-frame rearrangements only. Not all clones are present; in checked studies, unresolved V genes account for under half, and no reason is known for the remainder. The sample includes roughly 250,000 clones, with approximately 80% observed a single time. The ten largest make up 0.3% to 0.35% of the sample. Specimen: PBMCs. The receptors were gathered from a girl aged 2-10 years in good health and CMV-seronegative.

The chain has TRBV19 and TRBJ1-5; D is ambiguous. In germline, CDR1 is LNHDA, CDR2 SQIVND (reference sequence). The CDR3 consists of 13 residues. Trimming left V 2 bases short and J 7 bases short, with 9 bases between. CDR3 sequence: CASSISSVQPQHF. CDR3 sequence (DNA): TGTGCCAGTAGTATATCCTCAGTCCAGCCCCAGCATTTT.

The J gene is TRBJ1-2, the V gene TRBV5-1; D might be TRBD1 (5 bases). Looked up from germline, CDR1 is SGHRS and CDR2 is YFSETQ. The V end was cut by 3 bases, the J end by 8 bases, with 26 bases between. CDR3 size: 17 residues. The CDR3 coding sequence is TGCGCCAGCAGCTCACCTCGGGGGGAGACGCTGCTTCGGGGCTACACCTTC. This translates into CASSSPRGETLLRGYTF.

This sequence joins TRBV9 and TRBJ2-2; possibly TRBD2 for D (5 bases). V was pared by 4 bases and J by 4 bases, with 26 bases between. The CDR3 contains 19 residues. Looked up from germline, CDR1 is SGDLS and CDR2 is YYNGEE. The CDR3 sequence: CASSSKFGVIGSFTGELFF. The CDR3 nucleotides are TGTGCCAGCAGCTCAAAATTCGGGGTAATCGGGTCTTTCACCGGGGAGCTGTTTTTT.

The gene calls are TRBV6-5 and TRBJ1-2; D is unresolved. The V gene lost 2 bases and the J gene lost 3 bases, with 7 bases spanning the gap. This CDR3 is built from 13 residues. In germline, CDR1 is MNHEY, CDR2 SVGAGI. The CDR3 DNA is TGTGCCAGCAGTTACGAGGGTGACTATGGCTACACCTTC. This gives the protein CASSYEGDYGYTF.

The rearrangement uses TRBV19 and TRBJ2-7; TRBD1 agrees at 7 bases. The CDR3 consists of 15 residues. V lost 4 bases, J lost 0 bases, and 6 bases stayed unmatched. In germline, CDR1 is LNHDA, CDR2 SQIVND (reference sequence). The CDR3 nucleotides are TGTGCCAGTAGTAATCAGGGGGTCTCCTCCTACGAGCAGTACTTC. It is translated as CASSNQGVSSYEQYF.

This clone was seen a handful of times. The CDR3 loop is CASSQGPRDTDTQYF. The CDR3, as DNA: TGTGCCAGCAGCCAAGGCCCCAGGGACACAGATACGCAGTATTTT. The chain joins TRBV4-2 to TRBJ2-3; D may be TRBD1 (5 bases). CDR1 is LGHNA and CDR2 is YNFKEQ in the germline V gene. The length of the CDR3 is 15 residues. V lost 1 base and J lost 2, with 10 bases in between.

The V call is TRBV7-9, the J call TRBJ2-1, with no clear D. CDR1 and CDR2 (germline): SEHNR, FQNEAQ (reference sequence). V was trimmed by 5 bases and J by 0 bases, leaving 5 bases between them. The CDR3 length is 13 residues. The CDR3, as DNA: TGTGCCAGCAGCCCTTCCTCCTACAATGAGCAGTTCTTC. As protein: CASSPSSYNEQFF.

CDR3 coding DNA: TGTGCCAGCAGTTACTCGTCGGGCGGGATCAATGAGCAGTTCTTC. This sequence encodes CASSYSSGGINEQFF. This sequence joins TRBV6-5 and TRBJ2-1, with D tentatively TRBD2 (6 bases). V lost 0 bases and J lost 6, with 12 bases in between. Germline V lookup: CDR1 MNHEY, CDR2 SVGAGI. The CDR3 is 15 amino acids.

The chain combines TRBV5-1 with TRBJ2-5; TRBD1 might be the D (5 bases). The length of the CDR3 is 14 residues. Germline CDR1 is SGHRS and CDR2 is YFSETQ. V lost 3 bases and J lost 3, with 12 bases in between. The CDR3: CASSSGASKETQYF. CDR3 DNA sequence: TGCGCCAGCAGCTCTGGGGCGAGCAAAGAGACCCAGTACTTC.

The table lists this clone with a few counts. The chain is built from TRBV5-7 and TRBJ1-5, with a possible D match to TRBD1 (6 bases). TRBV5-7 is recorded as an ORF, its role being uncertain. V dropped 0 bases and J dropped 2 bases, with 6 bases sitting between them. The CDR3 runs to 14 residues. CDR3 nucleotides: TGTGCCAGCAGCTTGGACAGGGGCAATCAGCCCCAGCATTTT. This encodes CASSLDRGNQPQHF.